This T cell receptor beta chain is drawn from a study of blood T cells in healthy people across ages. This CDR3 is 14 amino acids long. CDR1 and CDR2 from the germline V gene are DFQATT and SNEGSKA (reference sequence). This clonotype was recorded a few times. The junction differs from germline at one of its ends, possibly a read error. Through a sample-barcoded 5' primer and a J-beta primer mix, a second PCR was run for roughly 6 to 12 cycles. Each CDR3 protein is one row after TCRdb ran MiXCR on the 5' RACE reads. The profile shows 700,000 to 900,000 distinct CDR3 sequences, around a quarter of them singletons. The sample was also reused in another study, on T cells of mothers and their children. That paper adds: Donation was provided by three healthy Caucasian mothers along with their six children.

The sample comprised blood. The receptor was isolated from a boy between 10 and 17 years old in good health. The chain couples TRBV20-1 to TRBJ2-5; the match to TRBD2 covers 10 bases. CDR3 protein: CSATRTSGSETQYF. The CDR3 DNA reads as TGTAGTGCTACTAGGACTAGCGGATCAGAGACCCAGTACTTC.